One sample yielded the 30 T cell receptor beta chains listed below, sequenced in a study of blood T cell repertoires in COVID-19. Profiling relied on immunoSEQ multiplex PCR, and the TCRdb table lists in-frame clones only, not all of them. Of under 250,000 clones listed, 70% to 90% are singletons. The sequenced material came from peripheral blood. The source of these receptors is a man in his 60s with acute or convalescent COVID-19.

The chain recombines TRBV3-1 (or the pseudogene TRBV3-2) with TRBJ1-3; D is unresolved. CDR1 and CDR2 from the germline V gene are LGHDT and YNNKEL (reference sequence). The CDR3 loop spans 17 amino acids. Trimming removed 3 bases from V and 1 base from J, with 16 bases in between. The chain's CDR3 is CASSQEVGFLSGNTIYF. The CDR3 DNA reads as TGTGCCAGCAGCCAGGAGGTGGGGTTTTTGTCTGGAAACACCATATATTTT.

This chain connects TRBV24-1 to TRBJ2-1; no firm D call. This CDR3 has 15 amino acids. V dropped 6 bases and J dropped 5 bases, with 16 bases sitting between them. Germline values: CDR1 KGHDR, CDR2 SFDVKD. This CDR3 reads CATSSGDAWDNEQFF. The CDR3, as DNA: TGTGCCACCAGTTCTGGAGACGCGTGGGACAATGAGCAGTTCTTC.

The rearrangement joins TRBV10-3 to TRBJ2-3; TRBD1 matches at 8 bases. The germline V gene encodes CDR1 ENHRY and CDR2 SYGVKD. With V trimmed by 5 bases and J by 6 bases, 7 bases remained unmatched. The CDR3 runs 14 residues. CDR3 region: CAISRLGDRDTQYF. The CDR3 nucleotides are TGTGCCATCAGTCGACTAGGGGACAGGGATACGCAGTATTTT.

The V and J genes are TRBV7-9 and TRBJ2-1; the match to TRBD2 covers 9 bases. CDR3 length: 14 amino acids. J was trimmed by 7 bases and V by 2 bases; bases with no gene match: 3. CDR1 SEHNR and CDR2 FQNEAQ come from the germline V gene (reference sequence). CDR3 loop: CASSLSLAGNEQFF. CDR3 in DNA: TGTGCCAGCAGCTTATCTCTAGCGGGAAATGAGCAGTTCTTC.

This clone came up a few times. The CDR3 reads CASSDFTYEQYF. CDR3 in DNA: TGTGCCAGCAGTGACTTTACCTACGAGCAGTACTTC. The chain employs TRBV28 and TRBJ2-7; D not resolved. Germline assignment: CDR1 MDHEN and CDR2 SYDVKM. Trimming removed 5 bases at V and 2 bases at J, with 7 bases between. This CDR3 is built from 12 residues.

The chain is built from TRBV4-1 and TRBJ2-3; 10 bases line up with TRBD1. The junction had 4 bases not matched to a gene; V was cut back by 3 bases and J by 1 base. The CDR3 runs 16 residues. The germline V gene has CDR1 MGHRA and CDR2 YSYEKL. CDR3 coding DNA: TGCGCCAGCAGCCATGCGGACAGGGGGGGCACAGATACGCAGTATTTT. The encoded protein is CASSHADRGGTDTQYF.

The chain is built from TRBV7-8 and TRBJ2-7, with TRBD2 identical over 9 bases. V shed 0 bases and J 1 base; nucleotides not matched to a gene: 10. CDR3 length equals 18 residues. The germline V gene encodes CDR1 SGHVS and CDR2 FQNEAQ. DNA for the CDR3: TGTGCCAGCAGCTTAGCGCGGGTAGCGGGAGTTGGGTCCTACGAGCAGTACTTC. This encodes CASSLARVAGVGSYEQYF.

This chain uses TRBV29-1 with TRBJ2-2; D is undetermined. The CDR3 length is 14 residues. Germline V gene lookup returns CDR1 SQVTM and CDR2 ANQGSEA. With 2 bases removed from V and 2 bases from J, the gap between germline ends came to 9 bases. CDR3 in amino acids: CSVEYQANTGELFF. The DNA of the CDR3 is TGCAGCGTTGAATACCAGGCTAACACCGGGGAGCTGTTTTTT.

The rearrangement links TRBV7-8 to TRBJ2-7; the match to TRBD1 covers 7 bases. CDR3 length: 14 residues. The junction had 6 bases not matched to a gene; V was cut back by 1 base and J by 6 bases. CDR1 and CDR2 (germline): SGHVS, FQNEAQ. The CDR3 sequence: CASSLVGSGGEQYF. The CDR3 DNA reads TGTGCCAGCAGCTTAGTGGGGTCAGGGGGCGAGCAGTACTTC.

The chain has TRBV19 and TRBJ2-7, with unresolved D. This CDR3 region has 15 residues. The germline gives CDR1 LNHDA, CDR2 SQIVND (reference sequence). V was trimmed by 4 bases and J by 3 bases, leaving 16 bases between them. CDR3 nucleotide sequence: TGTGCCAGTAGTAACGTTGGCTCACCCAACTACGAGCAGTACTTC. Translated, it gives CASSNVGSPNYEQYF. The whole variable domain, remainder taken from reference TRBV19 and TRBJ2-7, is DGGITQSPKYLFRKEGQNVTLSCEQNLNHDAMYWYRQDPGQGLRLIYYSQIVNDFQKGDIAEGYSVSREKKESFPLTVTSAQKNPTAFYLCASSNVGSPNYEQYFGPGTRLTVT.

The chain combines TRBV5-1 with TRBJ2-7; 10 nucleotides match TRBD1. CDR1 and CDR2 (germline): SGHRS, YFSETQ. The CDR3 contains 14 residues. Losses at the gene ends were 8 bases for V and 4 bases for J; bases not matched to a gene: 9. CDR3 sequence: CASRRQGALYEQYF. The CDR3 bases are TGCGCCAGTAGAAGACAGGGGGCTTTATACGAGCAGTACTTC.

The rearrangement uses TRBV7-3 and TRBJ2-5, with D maybe TRBD1 (6 bases). CDR3 length: 14 residues. V was cut by 5 bases and J by 5 bases, with 15 bases left in between. Germline V gene lookup returns CDR1 SGHTA and CDR2 FQGTGA. CDR3 loop: CASSPGTPGETQYF. The CDR3 coding sequence is TGTGCCAGCAGCCCAGGGACACCAGGGGAGACCCAGTACTTC.

The V call is TRBV7-9, the J call TRBJ1-1, with TRBD1 matching 8 bases. The germline V gene has CDR1 SEHNR and CDR2 FQNEAQ (reference sequence). The CDR3 sequence is 16 residues long. Trimming removed 4 bases from V and 2 bases from J; junction bases left unmatched: 9. In DNA, the CDR3 is TGTGCCAGCAGCTCACAGGGGGGCGCGCCTAACACTGAAGCTTTCTTT. Its translation: CASSSQGGAPNTEAFF.

The V gene is TRBV6-4, the J gene TRBJ2-7, with TRBD1 matching 9 bases. In germline, CDR1 is MRHNA, CDR2 SNTAGT. V shed 7 bases and J 5 bases; nucleotides not matched to a gene: 9. This CDR3 contains 14 residues. CDR3: CASNISDRGDEQYF. CDR3 sequence (DNA): TGTGCCAGCAATATCTCGGACAGGGGCGACGAGCAGTACTTC.

This clone has a single count. The chain joins TRBV19 to TRBJ1-2, with D possibly matching TRBD1 (5 bases). The CDR3 contains 15 residues. The V gene lost 6 bases and the J gene lost 6 bases, with 20 bases spanning the gap. From germline, CDR1 is LNHDA and CDR2 SQIVND (reference sequence). The CDR3 sequence: CASSPTTAGRNGYTF. For the CDR3, the DNA is TGTGCCAGTAGCCCCACGACAGCCGGGCGCAATGGCTACACCTTC.

The chain is built from TRBV2 and TRBJ1-1; perhaps TRBD1 as D (5 bases). Germline values: CDR1 SNHLY, CDR2 FYNNEI. V lost 6 bases, J lost 8 bases, and 10 bases lay in between. The CDR3 sequence is 11 residues long. CDR3 DNA: TGTGCCAGCAGGAGTTGGACAGAAGCTTTCTTT. This sequence encodes CASRSWTEAFF.

V usage is TRBV4-1 and J usage is TRBJ2-1; 12 bases are a match to TRBD2. With 0 bases clipped from V and 8 bases from J, the junction kept 5 bases outside the gene matches. The V gene's germline CDR1 is MGHRA and CDR2 YSYEKL. The CDR3 contains 16 residues. The CDR3, as DNA: TGCGCCAGCAGCCAAGATGGACTAGCGGGAAGCTATGAGCAGTTCTTC. Translation: CASSQDGLAGSYEQFF.

The V gene is TRBV4-2, the J gene TRBJ2-2, with D uncertain. V was shortened by 2 bases and J by 6 bases, with 13 bases between the two germline ends. Germline V lookup: CDR1 LGHNA, CDR2 YNFKEQ. There are 15 residues in the CDR3. This CDR3 reads CASSQMGSNPGELFF. The CDR3 bases are TGTGCCAGCAGCCAAATGGGTAGCAACCCCGGGGAGCTGTTTTTT.

The CDR3 DNA reads as TGTGCCACCAGCAGAGATCGGGCGGGCTCTGGAAACACCATATATTTT. Translated: CATSRDRAGSGNTIYF. The rearrangement joins TRBV15 to TRBJ1-3; no reliable D call. CDR1 is LNHNV, CDR2 YYDKDF, per germline (reference sequence). Trimming removed 0 bases from V and 0 bases from J, with 9 bases in between. The CDR3 is 16 amino acids.

The chain links TRBV7-9 to TRBJ1-1, with TRBD1 matching 7 bases. Germline lookup yields CDR1 SEHNR and CDR2 FQNEAQ (reference sequence). With 9 bases clipped from V and 2 bases from J, the junction kept 21 bases outside the gene matches. The CDR3 contains 18 residues. CDR3 protein: CASRGGGGIIGLNTEAFF. The DNA for the CDR3 is TGTGCCAGTCGAGGTGGAGGGGGCATAATCGGACTAAACACTGAAGCTTTCTTT.

The genes are TRBV3-1 (or the pseudogene TRBV3-2) and TRBJ1-3, with D uncertain. V lost 5 bases to trimming and J lost 0 bases, with 11 bases between them. CDR1 and CDR2 from the germline V gene are LGHDT and YNNKEL (reference sequence). This CDR3 is built from 15 residues. The CDR3 sequence is CASSTSSGSGNTIYF. Here the CDR3 DNA reads TGTGCCAGCAGCACCTCATCCGGCTCTGGAAACACCATATATTTT.

V gene TRBV4-1 combines with J gene TRBJ2-3; 11 bases align to TRBD2. The CDR3 spans 17 residues. The junction had 9 bases not matched to a gene; V was cut back by 3 bases and J by 4 bases. Germline assignment: CDR1 MGHRA and CDR2 YSYEKL. The CDR3 bases are TGCGCCAGCAGCCACGAAATCACTAGCGGGAGCCCAGATACGCAGTATTTT. This gives the protein CASSHEITSGSPDTQYF.

The chain joins TRBV7-2 to TRBJ2-7; TRBD1 matches at 9 bases. CDR1 and CDR2 from the germline V gene are SGHTA and FQGNSA. V trimming: 5 bases; J trimming: 7 bases; junction bases outside the gene matches: 9. This CDR3 contains 14 residues. CDR3 loop: CASSTRTGEGEQYF. In DNA form, the CDR3 reads TGTGCCAGCAGCACAAGGACAGGGGAGGGGGAGCAGTACTTC.

The chain combines TRBV3-1 (or the pseudogene TRBV3-2) with TRBJ2-7, with 10 bases that match TRBD2. Germline V lookup: CDR1 LGHDT, CDR2 YNNKEL (reference sequence). Germline trimming cut 6 bases from V and 1 base from J; bases unmatched to any gene: 21. The CDR3 is 20 residues long. For the CDR3, the DNA is TGTGCCAGCAGGGGCGCGTGTGTCCCTACTAGCGGGGATCCTTCCTACGAGCAGTACTTC. Protein sequence: CASRGACVPTSGDPSYEQYF.

This clone was found a few times. This chain links TRBV11-1 with TRBJ1-2; TRBD1 agrees at 7 bases. J lost 5 bases, V lost 5 bases, and 5 bases had no gene match. CDR3 length equals 13 residues. The germline gives CDR1 SGHAT, CDR2 FQDESV (reference sequence). Written as DNA, the CDR3 is TGTGCCAGCAGCCGGACAGGCGGTTATGGCTACACCTTC. Translating gives CASSRTGGYGYTF.

This rearrangement joins TRBV28 to TRBJ2-7; 7 positions agree with TRBD1. V lost 7 bases, J lost 5 bases, and 11 bases stayed unmatched. The CDR3 is 14 residues long. Germline CDR1 MDHEN, CDR2 SYDVKM. CDR3 protein: CASTSFDRDHEQYF. CDR3 in DNA: TGTGCCAGCACCTCTTTCGACAGGGACCACGAGCAGTACTTC.

The chain carries TRBV20-1 and TRBJ2-5; 13 nucleotides line up with TRBD2. CDR3 size: 16 residues. The V gene end was trimmed by 3 bases and the J gene end by 5 bases; junction bases not matched to a gene: 9. Germline CDR1 DFQATT, CDR2 SNEGSKA (reference sequence). CDR3 nucleotides: TGCAGTGCTAGTGACGGACTAGCGGGAGTTATGGAGACCCAGTACTTC. Protein: CSASDGLAGVMETQYF.

The rearrangement uses TRBV29-1 and TRBJ1-4, with D tentatively TRBD1 (5 bases). Germline V lookup: CDR1 SQVTM, CDR2 ANQGSEA. Between the trimmed V and J ends, which lost 6 bases and 3 bases, there was a span of 11 bases. The CDR3 consists of 13 residues. The CDR3 here is CSVSGGANEKLFF. The CDR3 DNA sequence: TGCAGCGTCTCAGGAGGGGCTAATGAAAAACTGTTTTTT.

The rearrangement links TRBV13 to TRBJ1-6; D uncertain. Per the germline V gene, CDR1 is PRHDT and CDR2 is FYEKMQ (reference sequence). This CDR3 has 13 residues. The V gene lost 4 bases and the J gene lost 7 bases, with 8 bases spanning the gap. For the CDR3, the DNA is TGTGCCAGCAGCTCCCAGTCGAATTCACCCCTCCACTTT. It is translated as CASSSQSNSPLHF.

The V and J genes are TRBV28 and TRBJ1-5; D ambiguous. This CDR3 is built from 14 residues. CDR1 and CDR2 (germline): MDHEN, SYDVKM. V was cut by 5 bases and J by 3 bases, with 11 bases left in between. The CDR3 reads CASSLTDYNQPQHF. DNA for the CDR3: TGTGCCAGCAGTCTCACAGATTACAATCAGCCCCAGCATTTT.